One T cell receptor beta chain is described in this entry. The J segment lost 3 bases and the V segment lost 0 bases, leaving 4 bases of the junction unmatched. Germline V gene lookup returns CDR1 GTSNPN and CDR2 SVGIG (reference sequence). The CDR3 spans 15 residues. These data originate in a study of beta chain features in type 1 diabetes. Expressed TCRB transcripts were sequenced after all isolated RNA was converted to cDNA. Profiled with immunoSEQ multiplex PCR; TCRdb holds only in-frame clones, not every one. Among just over 450,000 clones listed, approximately 31% were seen once. The receptor was derived from a man aged 18 to 35 in good health. J is TRBJ2-1 and V is TRBV30; the match to TRBD1 covers 8 bases. Material for sequencing was naive CD4+ T cells from blood. The CDR3 DNA reads TGTGCCTGGAGTGTCGGACAGGGCATCTACAATGAGCAGTTCTTC. Protein product: CAWSVGQGIYNEQFF.